The 14 T cell receptor beta chains below all came from one sample that was sequenced in a study of control samples from healthy donors and cancer patients. Data came from immunoSEQ multiplex PCR; TCRdb stores just in-frame clones and leaves some out. The top ten clones hold 20% to 25% of a sample with more than 35,000 clones, around 88% of them seen once. The sample comprised PBMCs. The receptors derive from a woman in her sixties or seventies with lung cancer.

This chain connects TRBV10-3 to TRBJ1-2; D call uncertain. V lost 0 bases and J lost 4, with 12 bases in between. Germline V gene lookup returns CDR1 ENHRY and CDR2 SYGVKD. The CDR3 runs to 15 residues. The CDR3 loop reads CAISESDEGSYGYTF. CDR3 in DNA: TGTGCCATCAGTGAGTCAGACGAGGGTAGCTATGGCTACACCTTC.

This chain connects TRBV5-6 to TRBJ1-5; D is possibly TRBD1 (6 bases). The CDR3 has 16 amino acids. Trimming shortened V by 3 bases and J by 0 bases, and 13 bases separated the two germline ends. Looked up from germline, CDR1 is SGHDT and CDR2 is YYEEEE. CDR3: CASSSTGVYSNQPQHF. The DNA of the CDR3 is TGTGCCAGCAGCTCGACAGGAGTCTATAGCAATCAGCCCCAGCATTTT.

This clone was seen once. The chain carries TRBV7-8 and TRBJ2-5; D call uncertain. Trimming took off 5 bases at V and 4 bases at J, with 20 bases between the two ends. The CDR3 spans 16 residues. CDR1 and CDR2 (germline): SGHVS, FQNEAQ. CDR3 sequence reads: CASSPRTAVLRETQYF. CDR3 DNA sequence: TGTGCCAGCAGCCCCCGGACGGCGGTCCTGCGAGAGACCCAGTACTTC.

This rearrangement joins TRBV2 to TRBJ2-1; TRBD1 agrees at 8 bases. V lost 6 bases and J lost 6; bases outside the gene matches: 7. Germline V gene data show CDR1 as SNHLY and CDR2 as FYNNEI. The CDR3 is 14 amino acids. The CDR3 here is CASRDDRGFNEQFF. In nucleotides, the CDR3 is TGTGCCAGCAGGGACGACAGGGGTTTCAATGAGCAGTTCTTC.

This clone turned up a few times. The rearrangement uses TRBV2 and TRBJ2-1, with TRBD2 matching 7 bases. Per germline, CDR1 SNHLY and CDR2 FYNNEI. Germline trimming cut 3 bases from V and 7 bases from J; bases unmatched to any gene: 9. The CDR3 totals 15 residues. This chain's CDR3 is CASSEAAGLPNEQFF. For the CDR3, the DNA is TGTGCCAGCAGTGAGGCGGCGGGACTACCTAATGAGCAGTTCTTC.

The CDR3 spells CAWSRVKGQGAQTYEQYF. CDR3 coding DNA: TGTGCCTGGAGTCGGGTCAAAGGTCAGGGGGCACAGACCTACGAGCAGTACTTC. The V and J genes are TRBV30 and TRBJ2-7, with 8 bases aligning to TRBD1. The CDR3 consists of 18 residues. Germline assignment: CDR1 GTSNPN and CDR2 SVGIG (reference sequence). The ends lost 2 bases at V and 2 bases at J; junction bases unmatched: 17.

The chain carries TRBV24-1 and TRBJ2-3; D remains ambiguous. The CDR3 has 13 amino acids. The V end lost 3 bases, the J end lost 0 bases, and 3 bases lay between the germline ends. Germline CDR1 is KGHDR and CDR2 is SFDVKD. The CDR3 protein is CATSDPSTDTQYF. CDR3 nucleotides: TGTGCCACCAGTGATCCTAGCACAGATACGCAGTATTTT.

The V gene is TRBV30, the J gene TRBJ1-3, with D hard to call. Trimming shortened V by 2 bases and J by 3 bases, and 11 bases separated the two germline ends. There are 14 residues in the CDR3. Looked up from germline, CDR1 is GTSNPN and CDR2 is SVGIG (reference sequence). The CDR3 coding sequence is TGTGCCTGGAGTTCCGAAGATGTTGGAAACACCATATATTTT. Its translation: CAWSSEDVGNTIYF. The full variable domain, with the rest looked up from reference TRBV30 and TRBJ1-3, is SQTIHQWPATLVQPVGSPLSLECTVEGTSNPNLYWYRQAAGRGLQLLFYSVGIGQISSEVPQNLSASRPQDRQFILSSKKLLLSDSGFYLCAWSSEDVGNTIYFGEGSWLTVV.

This chain links TRBV10-3 with TRBJ2-7; D remains ambiguous. Trimming removed 0 bases at V and 0 bases at J, with 6 bases between. The CDR3 totals 14 residues. The germline V gene encodes CDR1 ENHRY and CDR2 SYGVKD. This CDR3 reads CAISESIGSYEQYF. In nucleotides, the CDR3 is TGTGCCATCAGTGAGTCGATAGGCTCCTACGAGCAGTACTTC.

V usage is TRBV18 and J usage is TRBJ2-3; no definite D call. This CDR3 is built from 12 residues. The germline V and J ends were trimmed by 5 bases and 2 bases, with 5 bases remaining between them. From germline, CDR1 is KGHSH and CDR2 LQKENI. For the CDR3, the DNA is TGTGCCAGCTCATCCCCCACAGATACGCAGTATTTT. This sequence encodes CASSSPTDTQYF.

The genes are TRBV5-4 and TRBJ2-5; possibly TRBD1 for D (5 bases). This CDR3 contains 15 residues. Germline loops: CDR1 SGHNT, CDR2 YYREEE (reference sequence). The V and J ends lost 4 bases and 1 base respectively, with 14 bases between them. Here the CDR3 reads CASSLGWGTQETQYF. DNA for the CDR3: TGTGCCAGCAGCCTAGGGTGGGGCACCCAAGAGACCCAGTACTTC.

The chain has TRBV12-3 or TRBV12-4 and TRBJ1-5; unclear D gene. The CDR3 covers 12 residues. Trimming took 3 bases from V and 7 from J, leaving 7 bases between them. The CDR3 nucleotides read TGTGCCAGCAGTTTTTTCCCACAGCCCCAGCATTTT. Protein: CASSFFPQPQHF.

Written as DNA, the CDR3 is TGTGCCAGCAGACCTACAGGGGAGGGGTACACTGAAGCTTTCTTT. Translating it yields CASRPTGEGYTEAFF. The chain links TRBV27 to TRBJ1-1, with TRBD1 matching 7 bases. The CDR3 has 15 amino acids. Per the germline V gene, CDR1 is MNHEY and CDR2 is SMNVEV (reference sequence). After removal of 6 bases from V and 3 bases from J, the junction contained 10 bases not matched to a gene.

The V gene is TRBV7-2, the J gene TRBJ1-1; tentatively, D is TRBD1 (5 bases). Germline V CDR1 and CDR2: SGHTA, FQGNSA. The V end lost 5 bases, the J end lost 0 bases, and 10 bases lay between the germline ends. The CDR3 has 14 amino acids. This CDR3 is CASSLGRMNTEAFF. CDR3 DNA sequence: TGTGCCAGCAGCCTGGGACGGATGAACACTGAAGCTTTCTTT.